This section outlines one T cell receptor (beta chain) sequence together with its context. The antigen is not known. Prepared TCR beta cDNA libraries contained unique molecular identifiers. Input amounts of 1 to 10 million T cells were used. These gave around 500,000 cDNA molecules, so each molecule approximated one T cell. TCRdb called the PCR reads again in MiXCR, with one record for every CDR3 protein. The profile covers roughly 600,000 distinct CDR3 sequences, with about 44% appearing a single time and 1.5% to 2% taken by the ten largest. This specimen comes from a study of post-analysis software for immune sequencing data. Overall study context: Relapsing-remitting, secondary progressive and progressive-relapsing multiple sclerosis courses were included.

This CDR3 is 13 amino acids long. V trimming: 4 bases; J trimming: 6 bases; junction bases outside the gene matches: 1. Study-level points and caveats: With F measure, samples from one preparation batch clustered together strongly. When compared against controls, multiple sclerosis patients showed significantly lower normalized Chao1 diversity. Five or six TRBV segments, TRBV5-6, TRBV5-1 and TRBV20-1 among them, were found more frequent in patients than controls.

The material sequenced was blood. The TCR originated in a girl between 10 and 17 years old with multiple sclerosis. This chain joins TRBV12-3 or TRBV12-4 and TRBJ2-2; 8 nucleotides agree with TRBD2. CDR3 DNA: TGTGCCAGCAGTTCCGGGGGGGCCGGGGAGCTGTTTTTT. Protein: CASSSGGAGELFF.